Below, 21 T cell receptor beta chains from the same sample are listed, as sequenced in a study of shared clonotypes between healthy human individuals (dated by TCRdb to about 2020). Library creation used the immunoSEQ multiplex PCR assay. TCRdb obtained this table from immuneACCESS and retained in-frame rearrangements with V and J assigned. These tables miss some clones; where compared with another copy, unresolved V genes account for less than half of the shortfall, and the remainder is unexplained. Within this sample are over a million clones, with about 96% of them counted one time only. Approximately 1.1% of the sample belongs to the ten largest clones. Sequenced: naive CD4+ T cells sorted from blood. Interpreted using the paper, the cell subset or site label stands for: CD45RA+ positively selected. The receptors originated from a man younger than 45 in good health.

J is TRBJ1-1 and V is TRBV6-6; TRBD1 is a possible D gene (6 bases). Between the trimmed V and J ends, which lost 5 bases and 5 bases, there was a span of 18 bases. The V gene's germline CDR1 is MNHNY and CDR2 SVGAGI (reference sequence). The CDR3 length is 15 residues. DNA of the CDR3: TGTGCCAGCAGTCGCGGACCAGGGGACGGTACTGAAGCTTTCTTT. This gives the protein CASSRGPGDGTEAFF.

The chain has TRBV25-1 and TRBJ2-1, with 8 nucleotides matching TRBD1. CDR3 length: 13 residues. CDR1 is MGHDK and CDR2 is SYGVNS in the germline V gene. J gave up 9 bases and V 5 bases, and 6 bases lay outside the gene matches. The CDR3 nucleotides read TGTGCCAGCAGTTCTCGCACAGGGGGTGAGCAGTTCTTC. It translates to CASSSRTGGEQFF.

This chain uses TRBV5-1 with TRBJ1-2; the D gene is possibly TRBD1 (6 bases). Trimming took off 1 base at V and 3 bases at J, with 10 bases between the two ends. CDR3 length equals 14 residues. Germline CDR1 reads SGHRS; CDR2 reads YFSETQ. CDR3 sequence (DNA): TGCGCCAGCAGCTTGCCCAGGGGTGACTATGGCTACACCTTC. It codes for CASSLPRGDYGYTF.

The chain carries TRBV11-2 and TRBJ1-2; D remains ambiguous. The CDR3 loop spans 14 amino acids. Germline V CDR1 and CDR2: SGHAT, FQNNGV. Trimming left V 5 bases short and J 1 base short, with 11 bases between. The CDR3 loop reads CASSPGSVNYGYTF. For the CDR3, the DNA is TGTGCCAGCAGCCCGGGGTCGGTTAACTATGGCTACACCTTC.

This chain uses TRBV2 with TRBJ2-5, with D tentatively TRBD1 or TRBD2 (5 bases each). The germline CDR1 and CDR2 sequences are SNHLY and FYNNEI. V was shortened by 5 bases and J by 6 bases, with 10 bases between the two germline ends. The CDR3 has 12 residues. CDR3: CASSLGEQTQYF. The CDR3 DNA is TGTGCCAGCAGTTTGGGGGAGCAGACCCAGTACTTC.

The chain carries TRBV6-1 and TRBJ1-1; 7 bases match TRBD1. Trimming at V came to 4 bases and at J to 6 bases, leaving 14 bases not matched to a gene. Germline V gene sequence: CDR1 MNHNS, CDR2 SASEGT. The CDR3 is 16 residues long. The CDR3 sequence is CASSGAGGGSVAEAFF. CDR3 coding DNA: TGTGCCAGCAGTGGTGCAGGGGGTGGTTCGGTCGCTGAAGCTTTCTTT.

J is TRBJ1-1 and V is TRBV19; 7 nucleotides agree with TRBD1. This CDR3 contains 12 residues. CDR1 is LNHDA and CDR2 is SQIVND in the germline V gene (reference sequence). After removal of 10 bases from V and 5 bases from J, the junction contained 7 bases not matched to a gene. CDR3 amino acids: CANSQGSTEAFF. For the CDR3, the DNA is TGTGCCAACTCACAGGGGAGTACTGAAGCTTTCTTT.

J is TRBJ2-7 and V is TRBV11-2; TRBD1 aligns across 7 bases. Germline V gives CDR1 SGHAT, CDR2 FQNNGV. There are 11 residues in the CDR3. J lost 10 bases, V lost 6 bases, and 6 bases had no gene match. This CDR3 is CASSTGQIQYF. The CDR3 DNA is TGTGCCAGCAGTACGGGACAGATCCAGTACTTC.

Concerning this clone itself: Other DNA sequences within the sample encode an identical CDR3. The rearrangement uses TRBV5-1 and TRBJ2-7, with 12 bases fitting TRBD1. J lost 6 bases, V lost 4 bases, and 5 bases had no gene match. The CDR3 has 14 amino acids. Germline CDR1 and CDR2: SGHRS and YFSETQ. CDR3 coding DNA: TGCGCCAGCAGCCTCCGGGACAGGGGGCTCGAGCAGTACTTC. It codes for CASSLRDRGLEQYF.

This clone was recorded a few times. The rearrangement joins TRBV4-2 to TRBJ1-5, with D uncertain. Germline V gene sequence: CDR1 LGHNA, CDR2 YNFKEQ. The germline V and J ends were trimmed by 0 bases and 0 bases, with 18 bases remaining between them. The CDR3 is 19 amino acids. The CDR3 bases are TGTGCCAGCAGCCAAGATTGGATACCGGATCGGTATAGCAATCAGCCCCAGCATTTT. Protein sequence: CASSQDWIPDRYSNQPQHF.

This clone was seen just once. The rearrangement joins TRBV10-1 to TRBJ1-1; TRBD1 might be the D (6 bases). Germline CDR1 is WNHNN and CDR2 is SYGVQD (reference sequence). This CDR3 region has 11 residues. V was trimmed by 6 bases and J by 8 bases, leaving 10 bases between them. The CDR3 here is CASSSGTEAFF. CDR3 sequence (DNA): TGCGCCAGCAGCTCCGGGACAGAAGCTTTCTTT.

This chain joins TRBV7-2 and TRBJ1-1; 7 bases agree with TRBD1. The germline CDR1 and CDR2 sequences are SGHTA and FQGNSA. CDR3 size: 12 residues. With V trimmed by 4 bases and J by 9 bases, 5 bases remained unmatched. The CDR3 DNA reads as TGTGCCAGCAGCTCAACAGGGGTCCAAGCTTTCTTT. The encoded protein is CASSSTGVQAFF.

The rearrangement joins TRBV7-2 to TRBJ2-2; D gene ambiguous. The V end lost 1 base, the J end lost 8 bases, and 8 bases lay between the germline ends. This CDR3 region has 13 residues. CDR1 is SGHTA and CDR2 is FQGNSA in the germline V gene. The CDR3, as DNA: TGTGCCAGCAGCTTAGGGCTTGTTGGGGAGCTGTTTTTT. As protein: CASSLGLVGELFF.

The chain employs TRBV2 and TRBJ2-1, with a tentative D call TRBD1 (5 bases). CDR3 length: 14 amino acids. The germline V gene has CDR1 SNHLY and CDR2 FYNNEI. V shed 4 bases and J shed 8 bases, with 15 bases lying between them. CDR3: CASSVISRADEQFF. The DNA of the CDR3 is TGTGCCAGCAGTGTCATCTCCAGGGCCGATGAGCAGTTCTTC.

The V and J genes are TRBV5-1 and TRBJ1-3; D is uncertain. Germline V gives CDR1 SGHRS, CDR2 YFSETQ. Trimming removed 5 bases at V and 2 bases at J, with 11 bases between. This CDR3 comprises 14 residues. The chain's CDR3 is CASRPLVAGNTIYF. DNA of the CDR3: TGCGCCAGCAGACCCCTGGTGGCTGGAAACACCATATATTTT. The variable domain in full, with the rest retrieved from reference TRBV5-1 and TRBJ1-3, is KAGVTQTPRYLIKTRGQQVTLSCSPISGHRSVSWYQQTPGQGLQFLFEYFSETQRNKGNFPGRFSGRQFSNSRSEMNVSTLELGDSALYLCASRPLVAGNTIYFGEGSWLTVV.

V gene TRBV19 combines with J gene TRBJ2-1; 7 bases match TRBD1. CDR1 is LNHDA and CDR2 is SQIVND in the germline V gene (reference sequence). The length of the CDR3 is 14 residues. Losses at the gene ends were 5 bases for V and 5 bases for J; bases not matched to a gene: 6. CDR3 in DNA: TGTGCCAGTAGTCTCCCAGGGACAGACAATGAGCAGTTCTTC. Protein: CASSLPGTDNEQFF.

Points on this clone: This specimen includes other DNA sequences encoding the same CDR3. The chain carries TRBV18 and TRBJ2-5; either TRBD1 or TRBD2 may supply D (5 bases each). V lost 3 bases and J lost 2, with 7 bases in between. Germline V gene data show CDR1 as KGHSH and CDR2 as LQKENI. The length of the CDR3 is 13 residues. The CDR3 protein is CASSPGTQETQYF. CDR3 DNA sequence: TGTGCCAGCTCACCCGGGACGCAAGAGACCCAGTACTTC.

The chain recombines TRBV10-1 with TRBJ2-7; 7 bases align to TRBD1. This CDR3 spans 14 amino acids. Germline lookup yields CDR1 WNHNN and CDR2 SYGVQD (reference sequence). With V trimmed by 9 bases and J by 5 bases, 13 bases remained unmatched. The CDR3 loop reads CARTAVTGTDEQYF. In DNA form, the CDR3 reads TGCGCCAGGACTGCTGTGACAGGGACCGACGAGCAGTACTTC.

The chain couples TRBV27 to TRBJ2-2; D gene unclear. The V gene's germline CDR1 is MNHEY and CDR2 SMNVEV (reference sequence). V was clipped by 2 bases and J by 5 bases, with 12 bases between them. The CDR3 is 15 residues long. CDR3 sequence: CASSLLISGTGELFF. CDR3 DNA: TGTGCCAGCAGTTTACTTATTTCTGGGACCGGGGAGCTGTTTTTT.

This chain uses TRBV9 with TRBJ2-1, with 9 bases matching TRBD2. The CDR3 runs to 14 residues. The junction had 2 bases not matched to a gene; V was cut back by 4 bases and J by 3 bases. CDR1 SGDLS and CDR2 YYNGEE come from the germline V gene. The CDR3 spells CASSLTSGYNEQFF. CDR3 coding DNA: TGTGCCAGCAGCCTGACTAGCGGCTACAATGAGCAGTTCTTC. Filled out from reference TRBV9 and TRBJ2-1, the complete variable domain reads DSGVTQTPKHLITATGQRVTLRCSPRSGDLSVYWYQQSLDQGLQFLIQYYNGEERAKGNILERFSAQQFPDLHSELNLSSLELGDSALYFCASSLTSGYNEQFFGPGTRLTVL.

The CDR3 DNA reads TGTGCCAGTACGAGGGGGTTCTATGGCTACACCTTC. Its protein is CASTRGFYGYTF. V is TRBV19 and J is TRBJ1-2; D is perhaps TRBD1 (6 bases). The V end was cut by 7 bases, the J end by 4 bases, with 10 bases between. Looked up from germline, CDR1 is LNHDA and CDR2 is SQIVND (reference sequence). The CDR3 contains 12 residues.